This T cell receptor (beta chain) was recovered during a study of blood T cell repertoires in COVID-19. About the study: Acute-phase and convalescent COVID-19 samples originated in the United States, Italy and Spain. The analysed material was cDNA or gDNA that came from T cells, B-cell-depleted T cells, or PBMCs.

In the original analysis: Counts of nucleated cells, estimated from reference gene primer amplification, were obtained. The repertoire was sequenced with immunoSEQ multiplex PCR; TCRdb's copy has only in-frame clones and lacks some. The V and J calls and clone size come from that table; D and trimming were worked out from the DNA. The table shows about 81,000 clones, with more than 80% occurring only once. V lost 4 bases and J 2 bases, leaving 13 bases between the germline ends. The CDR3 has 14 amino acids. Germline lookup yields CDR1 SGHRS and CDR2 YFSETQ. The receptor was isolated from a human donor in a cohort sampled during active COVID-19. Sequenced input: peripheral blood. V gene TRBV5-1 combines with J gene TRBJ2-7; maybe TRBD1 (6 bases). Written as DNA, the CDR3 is TGCGCCAGCAGCCGGACAGAAGATACCTACGAGCAGTACTTC. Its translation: CASSRTEDTYEQYF.